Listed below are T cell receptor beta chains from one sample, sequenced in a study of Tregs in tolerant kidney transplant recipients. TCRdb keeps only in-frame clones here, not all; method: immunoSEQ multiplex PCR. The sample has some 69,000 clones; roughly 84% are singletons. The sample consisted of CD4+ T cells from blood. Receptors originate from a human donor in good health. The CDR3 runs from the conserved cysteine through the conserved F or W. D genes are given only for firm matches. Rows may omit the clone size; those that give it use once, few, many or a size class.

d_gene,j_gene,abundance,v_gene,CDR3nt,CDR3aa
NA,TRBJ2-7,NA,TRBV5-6,TGTGCCAGCAGCTTCTCTCCCTTAATTAGCGGACTGGCCTACGAGCAGTACTTC,CASSFSPLISGLAYEQYF
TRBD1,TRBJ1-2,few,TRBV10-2,TGCGCCAGCACCCCGACAGGGTCTAACTATGGCTACACCTTC,CASTPTGSNYGYTF
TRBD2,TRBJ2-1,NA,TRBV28,TGTGCCAGCAGTTTATCTAGCGGGGGGGCCTGGTACAATGAGCAGTTCTTC,CASSLSSGGAWYNEQFF
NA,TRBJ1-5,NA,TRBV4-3,TGCGCCAGCAGCCAAGATTCTAACGGACGAGGAAATCAGCCCCAGCATTTT,CASSQDSNGRGNQPQHF
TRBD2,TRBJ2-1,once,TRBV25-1,TGTGCCAGCAGTGAAGTCGGGACTAGCGGGAGCAATGAGCAGTTCTTC,CASSEVGTSGSNEQFF
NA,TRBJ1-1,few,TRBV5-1,TGCGCCAGCAGCCTGGGGACGGGTGAAGCTTTCTTT,CASSLGTGEAFF
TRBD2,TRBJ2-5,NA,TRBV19,TGTGCCAGTAGAAGTGGACTAGCGCGAGTTCAAGAGACCCAGTACTTC,CASRSGLARVQETQYF
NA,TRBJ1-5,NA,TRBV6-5,TGTGCCAGCAGTCCCGGGAGCCCCAATCAGCCCCAGCATTTT,CASSPGSPNQPQHF
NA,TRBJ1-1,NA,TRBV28,TGTGCCAGCAGCCCCGACGGACGATGGAACACTGAAGCTTTCTTT,CASSPDGRWNTEAFF
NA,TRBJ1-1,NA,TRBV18,TGTGCCAGCTCACCAAGGGGGGGGCCGGGGACTGAAGCTTTCTTT,CASSPRGGPGTEAFF
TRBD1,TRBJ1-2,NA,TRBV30,TGTTCAGGGGGTAACTATGGCTACACCTTC,CSGGNYGYTF
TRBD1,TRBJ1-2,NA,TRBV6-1,TGTGCCAGCAGTGAGAGGGTAATTGACCCCTGGAGGGACAGGGGCTACACCTTC,CASSERVIDPWRDRGYTF
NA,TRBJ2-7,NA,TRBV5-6,TGTGCCAGCAGCGGCGTATCCTACGAGCAGTACTTC,CASSGVSYEQYF
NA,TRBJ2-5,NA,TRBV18,TGTGCCAGCTCACCCCCTCTGGAGGGCCAAAAGACCCAGTACTTC,CASSPPLEGQKTQYF
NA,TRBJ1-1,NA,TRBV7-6,TGTGCCAGCAGCCCGGGTACTGAAGCTTTCTTT,CASSPGTEAFF
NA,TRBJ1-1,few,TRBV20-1,TGCAGTGCTTCTGGGTTCCTCCGGGCTTTCTTT,CSASGFLRAFF
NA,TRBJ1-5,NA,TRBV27,TGTGCCAGCAGTCCCCGGGACCATAATCAGCCCCAGCATTTT,CASSPRDHNQPQHF
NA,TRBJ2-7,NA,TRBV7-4,TGTGCCAGCAGCACAGCGGAAGACTACGAGCAGTACTTC,CASSTAEDYEQYF
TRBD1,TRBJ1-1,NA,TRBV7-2,TGTGCCAGCAGCCTCTCCGGGGCAGGGGGTTTTGAAGCTTTCTTT,CASSLSGAGGFEAFF
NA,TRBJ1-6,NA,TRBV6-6,TGTGCCAGCACCCGCAGGGCAGATTCACCCCTCCACTTT,CASTRRADSPLHF
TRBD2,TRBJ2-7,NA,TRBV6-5,TGTGCCAGCAGAACTAGCGGTATCTCCTACGAGCAGTACTTC,CASRTSGISYEQYF
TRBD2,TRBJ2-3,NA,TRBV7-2,TGTGCCAGCAGCTTAGAGCGCGGACTAGCGGGCACAGATACGCAGTATTTT,CASSLERGLAGTDTQYF
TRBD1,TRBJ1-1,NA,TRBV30,TGTGCCTGGATTGACAGGGGGAGAGGACACACTGAAGCTTTCTTT,CAWIDRGRGHTEAFF
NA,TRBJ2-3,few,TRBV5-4,TGTGCCAGCAGCCCCCGGTTAGCCACAGATACGCAGTATTTT,CASSPRLATDTQYF
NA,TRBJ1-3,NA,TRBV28,TGTGCCAGCACCGTGAGCGTTAACTCTGGAAACACCATATATTTT,CASTVSVNSGNTIYF
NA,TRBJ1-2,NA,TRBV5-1,TGCGCCAGCAGCTTGGAAGGGGAGAGTTTTTATGGCTACACCTTC,CASSLEGESFYGYTF
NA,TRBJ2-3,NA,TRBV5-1,TGCGCCAGCAGCTTGGGGGGGCCCTCAGATACGCAGTATTTT,CASSLGGPSDTQYF
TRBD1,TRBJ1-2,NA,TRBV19,TGTGCCAGTAGCGGACTACAGGGGTATGGCTACACCTTC,CASSGLQGYGYTF
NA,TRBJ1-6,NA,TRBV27,TGTGCCAGCAGTTTATCCCCTAATTCACCCCTCCACTTT,CASSLSPNSPLHF
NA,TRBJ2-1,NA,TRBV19,TGTGCCAGTAGTATAGATTGGGGCGGGCGGACATACAATGAGCAGTTCTTC,CASSIDWGGRTYNEQFF